Listed below are T cell receptor beta chains from one sample, sequenced in a study of control samples from healthy donors and cancer patients. Assay: immunoSEQ multiplex PCR; the TCRdb copy retains only in-frame clones and omits some. There are roughly 120,000 clones in the sample; around 88% occur only once, and 17% lies in the top ten. The sample was blood. The source of these receptors is a woman aged 45-59 years in good health. The conserved cysteine and the conserved F or W are not part of the CDR3 here.

CDR3 length: 14; V gene: TRBV5-6; J gene: TRBJ1-2; CDR3 protein: ASSTSGTGIDYGYT
CDR3 length: 12; V gene: TRBV9; J gene: TRBJ2-5; CDR3 protein: ASSAGALSETQY
CDR3 length: 15; V gene: TRBV7-2; J gene: TRBJ2-3; CDR3 protein: ASSLARGTSGRDTQY
CDR3 length: 13; V gene: TRBV11-2; J gene: TRBJ1-2; CDR3 protein: ASSQQGGAGYGYT
CDR3 length: 11; V gene: TRBV6-4; J gene: TRBJ2-1; CDR3 protein: ASSLTTNNEQF
CDR3 length: 14; V gene: TRBV4-3; J gene: TRBJ2-2; CDR3 protein: ASSQVPGRYTGELF
CDR3 length: 10; V gene: TRBV7-9; J gene: TRBJ1-6; CDR3 protein: ASSRGPTALH
CDR3 length: 12; V gene: TRBV3-1/TRBV3-2; J gene: TRBJ2-1; CDR3 protein: ASSQESGSNEQF
CDR3 length: 12; V gene: TRBV27; J gene: TRBJ1-1; CDR3 protein: ASSPHRGNTEAF
CDR3 length: 15; V gene: TRBV5-1; J gene: TRBJ1-2; CDR3 protein: ASSSAGTGTLNYGYT
CDR3 length: 15; V gene: TRBV15; J gene: TRBJ2-6; CDR3 protein: ATSNNSLSSGANVLT
CDR3 length: 13; V gene: TRBV9; J gene: TRBJ2-1; CDR3 protein: ASSASDSSYNEQF
CDR3 length: 18; V gene: TRBV18; J gene: TRBJ2-3; CDR3 protein: ASSPRARDRDRVFPDTQY
CDR3 length: 15; V gene: TRBV5-8; J gene: TRBJ2-3; CDR3 protein: ASSLGFRNSPTDTQY
CDR3 length: 15; V gene: TRBV5-6; J gene: TRBJ2-1; CDR3 protein: ASSLLAGAGSYNEQF
CDR3 length: 9; V gene: TRBV7-9; J gene: TRBJ2-7; CDR3 protein: ASSKMGEQY
CDR3 length: 15; V gene: TRBV19; J gene: TRBJ2-4; CDR3 protein: ASSISRGAKAKNIQY
CDR3 length: 12; V gene: TRBV15; J gene: TRBJ1-4; CDR3 protein: ATSRDGGVEKLF
CDR3 length: 15; V gene: TRBV3-1/TRBV3-2; J gene: TRBJ1-1; CDR3 protein: ASSPWGGSVMNTEAF
CDR3 length: 12; V gene: TRBV28; J gene: TRBJ1-6; CDR3 protein: ASTLRGGNSPLH
CDR3 length: 13; V gene: TRBV7-9; J gene: TRBJ2-7; CDR3 protein: ASSQDRVGTYEQY
CDR3 length: 11; V gene: TRBV11-2; J gene: TRBJ1-1; CDR3 protein: ASSFPENTEAF
CDR3 length: 15; V gene: TRBV7-9; J gene: TRBJ2-1; CDR3 protein: ASSPPGEAGFYNEQF
CDR3 length: 13; V gene: TRBV21-1; J gene: TRBJ2-5; CDR3 protein: ASSKKWGGEETQY
CDR3 length: 11; V gene: TRBV7-8; J gene: TRBJ2-2; CDR3 protein: ASSLSWTGELF
CDR3 length: 11; V gene: TRBV5-1; J gene: TRBJ1-1; CDR3 protein: ASRGSPNTEAF
CDR3 length: 13; V gene: TRBV18; J gene: TRBJ2-7; CDR3 protein: ASSPPGSVTYEQY
CDR3 length: 12; V gene: TRBV30; J gene: TRBJ1-2; CDR3 protein: AWSKGQGRNGYT
CDR3 length: 12; V gene: TRBV4-1; J gene: TRBJ2-1; CDR3 protein: ASSQVVFLDEQF
CDR3 length: 10; V gene: TRBV29-1; J gene: TRBJ1-1; CDR3 protein: SADRMNTEAF
CDR3 length: 11; V gene: TRBV4-3; J gene: TRBJ2-2; CDR3 protein: ASSGDPLGELF
CDR3 length: 15; V gene: TRBV7-2; J gene: TRBJ2-2; CDR3 protein: ASSPLGDRVRSGELF
CDR3 length: 12; V gene: TRBV7-9; J gene: TRBJ1-1; CDR3 protein: ASSTPAGGTEAF
CDR3 length: 14; V gene: TRBV6-6; J gene: TRBJ1-5; CDR3 protein: ASSYSGPHSNQPQH
CDR3 length: 14; V gene: TRBV6-6; J gene: TRBJ1-2; CDR3 protein: ASSFKITDRPYGYT
CDR3 length: 15; V gene: TRBV24-1; J gene: TRBJ1-5; CDR3 protein: ATSDPKKAPTSQPQH
CDR3 length: 13; V gene: TRBV7-9; J gene: TRBJ1-1; CDR3 protein: ASSFDGGIQTEAF
CDR3 length: 12; V gene: TRBV19; J gene: TRBJ2-7; CDR3 protein: ATSIGGSRSVQY
CDR3 length: 11; V gene: TRBV9; J gene: TRBJ1-2; CDR3 protein: ASSGNRVYGYT
CDR3 length: 9; V gene: TRBV3-1/TRBV3-2; J gene: TRBJ2-7; CDR3 protein: ASSQRYEQY
CDR3 length: 16; V gene: TRBV30; J gene: TRBJ2-6; CDR3 protein: AWSPGALERPGANVLT
CDR3 length: 12; V gene: TRBV27; J gene: TRBJ2-1; CDR3 protein: ASGRSGSHNEQF
CDR3 length: 10; V gene: TRBV19; J gene: TRBJ1-5; CDR3 protein: ASSMNNQPQH
CDR3 length: 13; V gene: TRBV6-5; J gene: TRBJ2-7; CDR3 protein: ASRNTGGHSYEQY
CDR3 length: 11; V gene: TRBV2; J gene: TRBJ1-1; CDR3 protein: ARQGTETAEAF
CDR3 length: 14; V gene: TRBV6-5; J gene: TRBJ1-5; CDR3 protein: ASSYSANRLDQPQH
CDR3 length: 12; V gene: TRBV11-1; J gene: TRBJ2-3; CDR3 protein: ASSRDSSTDTQY
CDR3 length: 13; V gene: TRBV12-5; J gene: TRBJ1-1; CDR3 protein: ASGLGTGRDTEAF
CDR3 length: 13; V gene: TRBV30; J gene: TRBJ1-1; CDR3 protein: AWSVRGQVGTEAF
CDR3 length: 16; V gene: TRBV19; J gene: TRBJ2-5; CDR3 protein: ASSAAPGQGVVQETQY
CDR3 length: 9; V gene: TRBV20-1; J gene: TRBJ2-5; CDR3 protein: SASPTSNQY
CDR3 length: 10; V gene: TRBV10-3; J gene: TRBJ1-1; CDR3 protein: AISVRSGEAF